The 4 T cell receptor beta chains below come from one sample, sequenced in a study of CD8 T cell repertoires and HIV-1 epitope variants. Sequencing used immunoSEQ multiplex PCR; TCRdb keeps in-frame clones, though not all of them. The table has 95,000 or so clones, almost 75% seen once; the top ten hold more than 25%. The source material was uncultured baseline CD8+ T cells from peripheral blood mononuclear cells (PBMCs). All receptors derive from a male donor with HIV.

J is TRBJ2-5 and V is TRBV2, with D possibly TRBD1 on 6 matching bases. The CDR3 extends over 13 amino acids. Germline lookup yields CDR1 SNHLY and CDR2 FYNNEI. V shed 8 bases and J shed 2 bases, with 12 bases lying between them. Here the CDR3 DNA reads TGTGCCAGCGGCGGACAGCAACAAGAGACCCAGTACTTC. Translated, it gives CASGGQQQETQYF.

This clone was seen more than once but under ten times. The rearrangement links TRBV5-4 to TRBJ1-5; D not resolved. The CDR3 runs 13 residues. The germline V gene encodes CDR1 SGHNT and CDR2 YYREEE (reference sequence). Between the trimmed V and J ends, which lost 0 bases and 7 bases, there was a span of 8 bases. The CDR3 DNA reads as TGTGCCAGCAGCTTGGCCCTCAACCAGCCCCAGCATTTT. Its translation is CASSLALNQPQHF.

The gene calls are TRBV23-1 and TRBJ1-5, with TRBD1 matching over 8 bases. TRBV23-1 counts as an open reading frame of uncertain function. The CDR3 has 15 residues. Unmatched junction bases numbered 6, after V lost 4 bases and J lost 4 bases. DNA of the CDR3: TGCGCCAGCAGTCCGGACAGGGAGGAGAATCAGCCCCAGCATTTT. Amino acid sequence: CASSPDREENQPQHF.

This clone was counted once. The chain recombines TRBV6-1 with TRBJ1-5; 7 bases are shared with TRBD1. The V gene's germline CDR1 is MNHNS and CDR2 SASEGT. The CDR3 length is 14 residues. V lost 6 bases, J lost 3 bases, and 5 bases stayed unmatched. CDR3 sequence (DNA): TGTGCCAGCAGCGTAGACAGGGACAATCAGCCCCAGCATTTT. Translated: CASSVDRDNQPQHF.